This T cell receptor (beta chain) was sequenced for a study of CD8 T cells in ankylosing spondylitis. General study results and limits: In ankylosing spondylitis blood, a motif of 7 to 9 highly homologous TCR beta variants appeared characteristic.

CDR1 is DFQATT, CDR2 SNEGSKA, per germline (reference sequence). J lost 1 base, V lost 1 base, and 10 bases had no gene match. This CDR3 is 16 amino acids long. In its sample, this clonotype was seen many times. Its antigen is still unknown. TCRdb used MiXCR to reprocess the 5' RACE reads, holding one entry per CDR3 protein. The data hold around 130,000 distinct CDR3 sequences, with roughly 6.6% observed a single time. The sample was blood, either unsorted or a sorted T cell fraction (not recorded which). The clonotype originates from a male donor with ankylosing spondylitis or in good health (not recorded which). The chain is built from TRBV20-1 and TRBJ2-7, with 7 nucleotides matching TRBD2. CDR3 in amino acids: CSARAFRLGGSYEQYF. CDR3 nucleotides: TGCAGTGCTAGAGCCTTCCGACTGGGGGGGTCCTACGAGCAGTACTTC.